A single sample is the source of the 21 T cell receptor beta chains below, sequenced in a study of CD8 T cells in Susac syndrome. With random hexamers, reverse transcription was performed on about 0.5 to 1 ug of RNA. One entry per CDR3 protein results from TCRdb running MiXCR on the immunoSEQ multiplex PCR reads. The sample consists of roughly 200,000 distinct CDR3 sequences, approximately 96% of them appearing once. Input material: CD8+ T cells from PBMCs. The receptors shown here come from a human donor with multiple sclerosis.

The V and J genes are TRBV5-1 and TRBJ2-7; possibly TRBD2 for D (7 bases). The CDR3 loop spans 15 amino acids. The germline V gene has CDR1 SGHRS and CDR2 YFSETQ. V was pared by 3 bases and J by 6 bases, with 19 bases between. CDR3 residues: CASSSRGGALVEQYF. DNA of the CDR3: TGCGCCAGCAGCTCCAGGGGAGGGGCCCTCGTCGAGCAGTACTTC.

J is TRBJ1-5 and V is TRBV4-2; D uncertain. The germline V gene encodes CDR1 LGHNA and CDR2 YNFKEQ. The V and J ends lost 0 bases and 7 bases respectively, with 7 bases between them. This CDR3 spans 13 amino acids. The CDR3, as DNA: TGTGCCAGCAGCCAAGATCTGAGACAGCCCCAGCATTTT. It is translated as CASSQDLRQPQHF.

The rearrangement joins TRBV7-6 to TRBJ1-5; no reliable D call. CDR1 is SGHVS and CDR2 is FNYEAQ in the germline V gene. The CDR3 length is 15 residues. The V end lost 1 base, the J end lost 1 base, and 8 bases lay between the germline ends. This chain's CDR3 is CASSLDGESNQPQHF. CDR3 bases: TGTGCCAGCAGCTTAGATGGGGAAAGCAATCAGCCCCAGCATTTT.

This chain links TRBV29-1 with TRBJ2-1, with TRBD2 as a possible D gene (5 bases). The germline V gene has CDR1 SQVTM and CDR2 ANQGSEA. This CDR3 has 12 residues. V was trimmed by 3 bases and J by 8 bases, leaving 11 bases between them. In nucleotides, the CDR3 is TGCAGCGTTGAGTTGCGGGCCGATGAGCAGTTCTTC. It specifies CSVELRADEQFF.

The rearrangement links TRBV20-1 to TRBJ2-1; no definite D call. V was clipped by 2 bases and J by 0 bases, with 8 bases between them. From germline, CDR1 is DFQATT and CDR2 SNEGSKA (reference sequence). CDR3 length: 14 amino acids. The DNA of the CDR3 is TGCAGTGCTAGACTGTCCAGCTCCTACAATGAGCAGTTCTTC. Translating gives CSARLSSSYNEQFF.

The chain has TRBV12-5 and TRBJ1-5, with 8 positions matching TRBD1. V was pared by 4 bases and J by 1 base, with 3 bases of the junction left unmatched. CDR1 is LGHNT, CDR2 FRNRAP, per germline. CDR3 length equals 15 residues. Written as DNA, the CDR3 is TGTGCTAGTGGTTCGGACAGGGCAAGCAATCAGCCCCAGCATTTT. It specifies CASGSDRASNQPQHF.

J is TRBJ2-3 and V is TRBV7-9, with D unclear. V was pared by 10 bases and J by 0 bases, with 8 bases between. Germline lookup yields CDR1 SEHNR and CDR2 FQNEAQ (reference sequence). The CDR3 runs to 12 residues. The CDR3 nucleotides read TGTGCCACCGTCCTAAGCACAGATACGCAGTATTTT. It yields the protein CATVLSTDTQYF.

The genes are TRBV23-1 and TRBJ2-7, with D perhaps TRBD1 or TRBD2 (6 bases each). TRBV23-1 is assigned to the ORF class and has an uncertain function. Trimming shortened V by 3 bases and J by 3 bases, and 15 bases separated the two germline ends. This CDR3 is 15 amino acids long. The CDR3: CASSQDRTGDYEQYF. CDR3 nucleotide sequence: TGCGCCAGCAGTCAGGACAGAACGGGAGACTACGAGCAGTACTTC.

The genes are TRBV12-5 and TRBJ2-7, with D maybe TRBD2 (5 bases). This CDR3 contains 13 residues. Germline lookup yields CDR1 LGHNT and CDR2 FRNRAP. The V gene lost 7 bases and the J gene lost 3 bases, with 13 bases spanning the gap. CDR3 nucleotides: TGTGCTAGTGATCCCACGGGGAGCTACGAGCAGTACTTC. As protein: CASDPTGSYEQYF.

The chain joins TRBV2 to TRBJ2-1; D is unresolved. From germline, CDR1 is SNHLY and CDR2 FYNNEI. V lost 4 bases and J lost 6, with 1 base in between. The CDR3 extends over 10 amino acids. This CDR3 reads CASSANEQFF. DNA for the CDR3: TGTGCCAGCAGTGCCAATGAGCAGTTCTTC.

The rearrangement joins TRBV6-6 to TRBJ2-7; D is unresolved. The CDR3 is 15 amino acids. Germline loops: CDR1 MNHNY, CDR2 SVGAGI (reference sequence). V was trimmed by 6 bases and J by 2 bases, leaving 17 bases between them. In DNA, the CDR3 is TGTGCCAGCAGGGCAGCCGATTACCCTCCCTACGAGCAGTACTTC. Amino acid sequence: CASRAADYPPYEQYF.

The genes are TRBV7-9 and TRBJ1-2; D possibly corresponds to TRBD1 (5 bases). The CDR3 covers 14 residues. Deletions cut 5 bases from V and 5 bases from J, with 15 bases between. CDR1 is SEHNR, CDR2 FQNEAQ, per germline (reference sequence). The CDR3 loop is CASSQTDRAYGYTF. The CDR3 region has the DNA TGTGCCAGCAGCCAGACAGACCGAGCTTATGGCTACACCTTC.

The CDR3 nucleotides are TGCAGTGCTAGACACGTCGGGACTAGCGGCCCCAATGAGCAGTTCTTC. It encodes CSARHVGTSGPNEQFF. The chain joins TRBV20-1 to TRBJ2-1, with TRBD2 identical over 11 bases. This CDR3 has 16 amino acids. Per the germline V gene, CDR1 is DFQATT and CDR2 is SNEGSKA (reference sequence). Unmatched junction bases numbered 9, after V lost 2 bases and J lost 6 bases.

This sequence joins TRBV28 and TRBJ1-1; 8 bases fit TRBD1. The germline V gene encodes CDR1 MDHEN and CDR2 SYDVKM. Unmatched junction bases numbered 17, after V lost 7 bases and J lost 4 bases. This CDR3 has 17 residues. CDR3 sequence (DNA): TGTGCCAGCACCTTACGGGACAGGTCGGGTCGGTCCACTGAAGCTTTCTTT. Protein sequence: CASTLRDRSGRSTEAFF.

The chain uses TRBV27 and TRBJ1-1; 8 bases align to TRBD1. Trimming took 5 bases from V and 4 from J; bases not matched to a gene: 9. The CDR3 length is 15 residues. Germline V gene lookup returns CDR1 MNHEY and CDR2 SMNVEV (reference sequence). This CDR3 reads CASSPTGGWPTEAFF. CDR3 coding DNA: TGTGCCAGCAGTCCCACAGGGGGGTGGCCCACTGAAGCTTTCTTT.

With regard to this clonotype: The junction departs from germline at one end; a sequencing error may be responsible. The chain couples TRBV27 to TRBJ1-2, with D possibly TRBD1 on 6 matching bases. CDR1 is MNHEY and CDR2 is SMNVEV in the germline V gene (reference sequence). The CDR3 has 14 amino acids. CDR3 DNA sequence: TGTGCCAGCAGTTTATTTACAGGGCACTACGGCTACACCTTC. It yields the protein CASSLFTGHYGYTF.

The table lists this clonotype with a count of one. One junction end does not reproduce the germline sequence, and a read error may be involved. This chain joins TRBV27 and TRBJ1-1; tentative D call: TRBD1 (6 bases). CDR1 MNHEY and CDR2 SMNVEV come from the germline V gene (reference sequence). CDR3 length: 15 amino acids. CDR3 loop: CASILGGKSNTEAFF. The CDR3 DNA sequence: TGTGCCAGCATTTTAGGGGGGAAGTCGAACACTGAAGCTTTCTTT.

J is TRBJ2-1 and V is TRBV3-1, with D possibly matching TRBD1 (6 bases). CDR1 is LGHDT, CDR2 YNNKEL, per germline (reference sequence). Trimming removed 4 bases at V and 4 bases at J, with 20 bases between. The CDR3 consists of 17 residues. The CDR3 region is CASSPAMWTEEYNEQFF. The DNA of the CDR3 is TGTGCCAGCAGCCCCGCCATGTGGACAGAGGAGTACAATGAGCAGTTCTTC.

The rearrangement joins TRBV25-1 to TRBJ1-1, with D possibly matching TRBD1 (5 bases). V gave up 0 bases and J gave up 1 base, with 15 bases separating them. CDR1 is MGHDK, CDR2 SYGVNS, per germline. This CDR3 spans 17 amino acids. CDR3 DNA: TGTGCCAGCAGTGAATATGTTCGAGACAGACAGAACACTGAAGCTTTCTTT. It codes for CASSEYVRDRQNTEAFF. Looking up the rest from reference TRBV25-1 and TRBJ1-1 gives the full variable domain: EADIYQTPRYLVIGTGKKITLECSQTMGHDKMYWYQQDPGMELHLIHYSYGVNSTEKGDLSSESTVSRIRTEHFPLTLESARPSHTSQYLCASSEYVRDRQNTEAFFGQGTRLTVV.

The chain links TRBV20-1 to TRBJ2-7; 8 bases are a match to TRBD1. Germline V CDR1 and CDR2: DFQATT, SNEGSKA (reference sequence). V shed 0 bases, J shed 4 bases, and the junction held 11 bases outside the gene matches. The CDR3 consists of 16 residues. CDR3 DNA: TGCAGTGCTAGAGATCCGGAGGCAGGGGGCTTGTACGAGCAGTACTTC. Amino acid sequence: CSARDPEAGGLYEQYF.

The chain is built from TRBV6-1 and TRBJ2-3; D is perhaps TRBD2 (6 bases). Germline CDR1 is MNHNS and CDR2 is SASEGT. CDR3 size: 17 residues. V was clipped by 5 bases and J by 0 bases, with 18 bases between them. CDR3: CASSQTGLISSTDTQYF. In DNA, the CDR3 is TGTGCCAGCAGTCAAACCGGACTAATCTCTAGCACAGATACGCAGTATTTT.